This T cell receptor (beta chain) was sequenced in a study of Ad26.COV2.S vaccination and SARS-CoV-2 variants. Data came from immunoSEQ multiplex PCR; TCRdb stores just in-frame clones and leaves some out. This sample has 100,000 or so clones; over 70% occur once, and the top ten carry approximately 15%. The receptor comes from a human donor who had recovered from COVID-19. This sample comprised peripheral blood, obtained after recovery from COVID-19.

The CDR3 loop reads CASSSRLDLTDTQYF. CDR3 nucleotide sequence: TGTGCCAGTAGTAGTCGTCTAGACCTCACAGATACGCAGTATTTT. The chain uses TRBV19 and TRBJ2-3; D unclear. The CDR3 runs to 15 residues. Trimming cost V 4 bases and J 2 bases, with 13 bases left between them. The germline gives CDR1 LNHDA, CDR2 SQIVND (reference sequence). The complete variable domain, with remaining parts taken from reference TRBV19 and TRBJ2-3, reads DGGITQSPKYLFRKEGQNVTLSCEQNLNHDAMYWYRQDPGQGLRLIYYSQIVNDFQKGDIAEGYSVSREKKESFPLTVTSAQKNPTAFYLCASSSRLDLTDTQYFGPGTRLTVL.